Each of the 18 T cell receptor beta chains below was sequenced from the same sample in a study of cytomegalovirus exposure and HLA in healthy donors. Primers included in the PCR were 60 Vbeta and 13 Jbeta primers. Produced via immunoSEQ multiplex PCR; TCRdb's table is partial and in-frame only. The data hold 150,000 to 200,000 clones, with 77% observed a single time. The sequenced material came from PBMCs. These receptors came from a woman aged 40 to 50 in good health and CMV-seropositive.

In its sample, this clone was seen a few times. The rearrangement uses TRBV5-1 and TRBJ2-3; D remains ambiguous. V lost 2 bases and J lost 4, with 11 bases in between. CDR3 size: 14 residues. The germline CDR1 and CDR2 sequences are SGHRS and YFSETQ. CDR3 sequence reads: CASSLSSPADTQYF. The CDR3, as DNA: TGCGCCAGCAGCTTAAGTTCCCCAGCAGATACGCAGTATTTT.

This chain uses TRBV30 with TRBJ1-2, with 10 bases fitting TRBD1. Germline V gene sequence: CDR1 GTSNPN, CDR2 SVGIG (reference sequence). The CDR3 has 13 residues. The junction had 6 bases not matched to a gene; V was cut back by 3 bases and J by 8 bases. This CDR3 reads CAWSPGTGDGYTF. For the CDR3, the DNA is TGTGCCTGGAGCCCTGGGACAGGGGACGGCTACACCTTC.

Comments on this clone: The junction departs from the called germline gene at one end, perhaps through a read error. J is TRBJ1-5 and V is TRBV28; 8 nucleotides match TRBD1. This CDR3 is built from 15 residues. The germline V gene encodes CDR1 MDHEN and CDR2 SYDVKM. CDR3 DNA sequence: TGTGCCAGCAGCTCTGGACAGGGAGGGAATCAGCCCCGGCATTTT. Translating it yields CASSSGQGGNQPRHF. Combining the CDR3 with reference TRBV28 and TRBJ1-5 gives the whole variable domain DVKVTQSSRYLVKRTGEKVFLECVQDMDHENMFWYRQDPGLGLRLIYFSYDVKMKEKGDIPEGYSVSREKKERFSLILESASTNQTSMYLCASSSGQGGNQPRHFGDGTRLSIL.

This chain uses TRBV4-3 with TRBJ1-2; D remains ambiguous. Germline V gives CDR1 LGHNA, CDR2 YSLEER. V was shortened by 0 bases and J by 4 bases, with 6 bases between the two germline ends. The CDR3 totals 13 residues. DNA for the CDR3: TGCGCCAGCAGCCAAGATTCAGGCTATGGCTACACCTTC. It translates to CASSQDSGYGYTF.

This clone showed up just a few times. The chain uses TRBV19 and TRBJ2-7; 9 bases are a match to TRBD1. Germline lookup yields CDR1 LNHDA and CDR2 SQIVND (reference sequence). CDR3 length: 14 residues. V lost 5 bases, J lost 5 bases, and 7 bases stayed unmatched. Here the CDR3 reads CASSGTGLGHEQYF. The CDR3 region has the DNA TGTGCCAGTAGTGGGACAGGGCTTGGTCACGAGCAGTACTTC.

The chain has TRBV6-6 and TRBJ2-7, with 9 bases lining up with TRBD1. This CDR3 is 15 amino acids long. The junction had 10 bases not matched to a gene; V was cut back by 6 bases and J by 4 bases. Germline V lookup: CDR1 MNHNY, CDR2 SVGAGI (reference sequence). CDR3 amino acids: CASRTTGGAGYEQYF. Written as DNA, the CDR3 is TGTGCCAGCAGGACCACAGGGGGCGCAGGTTACGAGCAGTACTTC.

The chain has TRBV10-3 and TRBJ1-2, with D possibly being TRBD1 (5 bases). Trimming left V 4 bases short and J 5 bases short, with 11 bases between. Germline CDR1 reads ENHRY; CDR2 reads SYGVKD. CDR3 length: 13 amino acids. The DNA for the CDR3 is TGTGCCATCAGTGGGGACTTCGTTTATGGCTACACCTTC. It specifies CAISGDFVYGYTF.

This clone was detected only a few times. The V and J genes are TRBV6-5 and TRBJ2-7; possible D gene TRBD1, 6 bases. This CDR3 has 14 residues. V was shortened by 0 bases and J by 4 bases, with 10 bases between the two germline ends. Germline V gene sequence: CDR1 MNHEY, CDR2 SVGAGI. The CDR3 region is CASSYSHREYEQYF. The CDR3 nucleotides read TGTGCCAGCAGTTACTCGCACAGGGAGTACGAGCAGTACTTC.

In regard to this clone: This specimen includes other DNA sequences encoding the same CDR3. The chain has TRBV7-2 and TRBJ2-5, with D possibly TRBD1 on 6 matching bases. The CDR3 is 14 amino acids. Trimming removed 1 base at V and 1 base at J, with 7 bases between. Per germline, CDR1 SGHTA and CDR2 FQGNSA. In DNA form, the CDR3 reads TGTGCCAGCAGCTTAGGACAGGTCCAAGAGACCCAGTACTTC. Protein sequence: CASSLGQVQETQYF.

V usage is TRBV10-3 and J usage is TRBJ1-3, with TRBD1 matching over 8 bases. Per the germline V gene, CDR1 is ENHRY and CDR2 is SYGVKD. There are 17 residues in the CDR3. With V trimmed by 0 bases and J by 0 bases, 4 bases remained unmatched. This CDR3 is CAISESGQANSGNTIYF. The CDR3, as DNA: TGTGCCATCAGTGAGTCGGGACAGGCCAACTCTGGAAACACCATATATTTT.

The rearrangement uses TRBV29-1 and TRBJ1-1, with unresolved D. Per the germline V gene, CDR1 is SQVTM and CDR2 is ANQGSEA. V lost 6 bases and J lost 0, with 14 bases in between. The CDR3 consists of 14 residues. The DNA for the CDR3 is TGCAGCGTCGAGACGAGGGTTTTGAACACTGAAGCTTTCTTT. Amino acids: CSVETRVLNTEAFF.

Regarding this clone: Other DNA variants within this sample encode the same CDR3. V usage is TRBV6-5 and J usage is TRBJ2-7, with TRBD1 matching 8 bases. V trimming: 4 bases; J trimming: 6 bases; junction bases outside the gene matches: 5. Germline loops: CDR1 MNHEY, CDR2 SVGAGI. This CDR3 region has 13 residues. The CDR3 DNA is TGTGCCAGCAGTTCCGGGACAGGTAGCGAGCAGTACTTC. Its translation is CASSSGTGSEQYF.

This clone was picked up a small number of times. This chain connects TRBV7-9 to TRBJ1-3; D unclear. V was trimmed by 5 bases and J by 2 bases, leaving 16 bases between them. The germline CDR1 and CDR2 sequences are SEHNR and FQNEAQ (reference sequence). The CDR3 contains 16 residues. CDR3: CASSPTQSVTGNTIYF. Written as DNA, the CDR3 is TGTGCCAGCAGCCCGACTCAGTCAGTGACTGGAAACACCATATATTTT.

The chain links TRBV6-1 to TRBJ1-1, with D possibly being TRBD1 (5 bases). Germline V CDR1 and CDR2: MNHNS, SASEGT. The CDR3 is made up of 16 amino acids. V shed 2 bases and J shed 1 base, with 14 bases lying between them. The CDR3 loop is CASSETMWDWNTEAFF. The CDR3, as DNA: TGTGCCAGCAGTGAAACAATGTGGGACTGGAACACTGAAGCTTTCTTT.

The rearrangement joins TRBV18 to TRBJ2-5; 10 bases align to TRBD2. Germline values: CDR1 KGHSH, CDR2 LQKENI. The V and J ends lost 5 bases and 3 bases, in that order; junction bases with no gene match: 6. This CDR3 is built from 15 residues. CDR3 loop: CASSEASGRKETQYF. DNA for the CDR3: TGTGCCAGCTCAGAGGCTAGCGGGAGAAAAGAGACCCAGTACTTC.

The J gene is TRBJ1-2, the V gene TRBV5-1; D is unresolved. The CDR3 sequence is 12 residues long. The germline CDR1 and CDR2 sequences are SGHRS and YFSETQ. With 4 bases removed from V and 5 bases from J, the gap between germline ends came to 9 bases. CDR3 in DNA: TGCGCCAGCAGCGTAGCCGGGTATGGCTACACCTTC. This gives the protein CASSVAGYGYTF.

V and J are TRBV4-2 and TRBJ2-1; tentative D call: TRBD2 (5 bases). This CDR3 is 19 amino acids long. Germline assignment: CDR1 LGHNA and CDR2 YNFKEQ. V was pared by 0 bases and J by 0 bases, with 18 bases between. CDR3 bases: TGTGCCAGCAGCCAAGATACAAGCCGGGATTACCCCTCCTACAATGAGCAGTTCTTC. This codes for CASSQDTSRDYPSYNEQFF.

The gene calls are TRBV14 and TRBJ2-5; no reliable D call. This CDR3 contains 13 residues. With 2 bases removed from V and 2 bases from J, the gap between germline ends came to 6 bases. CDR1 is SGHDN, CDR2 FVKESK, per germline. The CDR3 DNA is TGTGCCAGCAGCCAAAACAGACAAGAGACCCAGTACTTC. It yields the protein CASSQNRQETQYF. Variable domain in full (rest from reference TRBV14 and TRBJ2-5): EAGVTQFPSHSVIEKGQTVTLRCDPISGHDNLYWYRRVMGKEIKFLLHFVKESKQDESGMPNNRFLAERTGGTYSTLKVQPAELEDSGVYFCASSQNRQETQYFGPGTRLLVL.